The rows below give T cell receptor beta chains drawn from one sample of a study of blood T cell repertoires in COVID-19. Assay: immunoSEQ multiplex PCR; the TCRdb copy retains only in-frame clones and omits some. The table shows approximately 190,000 clones, with around 84% occurring only once. Material for sequencing was peripheral blood. The origin of the receptors is a human donor in a cohort sampled during active COVID-19. Both conserved end residues are part of each CDR3. The D gene is left open where the match is weak. Not every row has a clone size; where given, it reads once, few, many or a size class.

CDR3nt: TGTGCCAGCAGTAATGGACAGGGAGGAGATACGCAGTATTTT; CDR3aa: CASSNGQGGDTQYF; len: 14; j_gene: TRBJ2-3; v_gene: TRBV2; d_gene: TRBD1; abundance: few
CDR3nt: TGTGCCAGCAGCGTAGACGGCGGTTCACCCCTCCACTTT; CDR3aa: CASSVDGGSPLHF; len: 13; j_gene: TRBJ1-6; v_gene: TRBV9; d_gene: -; abundance: few
CDR3nt: TGCGCCAGCAGCTTGGCCCCCAGGGGTGGGCATCAGCCCCAGCATTTT; CDR3aa: CASSLAPRGGHQPQHF; len: 16; j_gene: TRBJ1-5; v_gene: TRBV5-1; d_gene: -; abundance: -
CDR3nt: TGTGCCATCAGCACCACTAGCGCGTCCTCCTACAATGAGCAGTTCTTC; CDR3aa: CAISTTSASSYNEQFF; len: 16; j_gene: TRBJ2-1; v_gene: TRBV10-3; d_gene: TRBD2; abundance: -
CDR3nt: TGCGCCAGCAGCTCGGGACTAGCGGGAGGGTCCTACGAGCAGTACTTC; CDR3aa: CASSSGLAGGSYEQYF; len: 16; j_gene: TRBJ2-7; v_gene: TRBV5-1; d_gene: TRBD2; abundance: -
CDR3nt: TGTGCCAGCAGTCCGCACAGGGGGGGGGATCAGCCCCAGCATTTT; CDR3aa: CASSPHRGGDQPQHF; len: 15; j_gene: TRBJ1-5; v_gene: TRBV6-5; d_gene: TRBD1; abundance: -
CDR3nt: TGTGCCAGCAGTTTACACAGCTCCTATAATTCACCCCTCCACTTT; CDR3aa: CASSLHSSYNSPLHF; len: 15; j_gene: TRBJ1-6; v_gene: TRBV28; d_gene: -; abundance: -
CDR3nt: TGTGCCAGCAGTTACAGTGCGGGAGGAAACACCATATATTTT; CDR3aa: CASSYSAGGNTIYF; len: 14; j_gene: TRBJ1-3; v_gene: TRBV6-5; d_gene: -; abundance: -
CDR3nt: TGTGCCATCAGACCTGACAGGGTTGGAAACACCATATATTTT; CDR3aa: CAIRPDRVGNTIYF; len: 14; j_gene: TRBJ1-3; v_gene: TRBV10-3; d_gene: TRBD1; abundance: -
CDR3nt: TGTGCCTGGAGTGTGGGGCCACCTGTCAATCAGCCCCAGCATTTT; CDR3aa: CAWSVGPPVNQPQHF; len: 15; j_gene: TRBJ1-5; v_gene: TRBV30; d_gene: -; abundance: -
CDR3nt: TGTGCCAGCAGCTTAGCCTTGAGGACTGAAGCTTTCTTT; CDR3aa: CASSLALRTEAFF; len: 13; j_gene: TRBJ1-1; v_gene: TRBV7-9; d_gene: -; abundance: -
CDR3nt: TGTGCCAGCAGTGACGGGAATTCACCCCTCCACTTT; CDR3aa: CASSDGNSPLHF; len: 12; j_gene: TRBJ1-6; v_gene: TRBV12-3/TRBV12-4; d_gene: -; abundance: -
CDR3nt: TGTGCCAGCAGATCGTTGACAGGGGACTACTCTGGGGCCAACGTCCTGACTTTC; CDR3aa: CASRSLTGDYSGANVLTF; len: 18; j_gene: TRBJ2-6; v_gene: TRBV27; d_gene: -; abundance: once
CDR3nt: TGTGCCAGCCGCCGGGACAGCAGCGGGAACACTGAAGCTTTCTTT; CDR3aa: CASRRDSSGNTEAFF; len: 15; j_gene: TRBJ1-1; v_gene: TRBV6-5; d_gene: TRBD1; abundance: once
CDR3nt: TGTGCCAGCAGCTTAGTAACGGGACAGCAACCTGATGAGACCCAGTACTTC; CDR3aa: CASSLVTGQQPDETQYF; len: 17; j_gene: TRBJ2-5; v_gene: TRBV7-6; d_gene: TRBD1; abundance: -
CDR3nt: TGTGCCAGCAGCTTAGTCTCTAGCGGGGGCGCGGGGGAGCTGTTTTTT; CDR3aa: CASSLVSSGGAGELFF; len: 16; j_gene: TRBJ2-2; v_gene: TRBV11-3; d_gene: TRBD2; abundance: -
CDR3nt: TGTGCCAGCTCACCAGCGGGCCGCTTTAATTCACCCCTCCACTTT; CDR3aa: CASSPAGRFNSPLHF; len: 15; j_gene: TRBJ1-6; v_gene: TRBV18; d_gene: -; abundance: -
CDR3nt: TGTGCCAGTACCGAGAGTCCTAACTATGGCTACACCTTC; CDR3aa: CASTESPNYGYTF; len: 13; j_gene: TRBJ1-2; v_gene: TRBV19; d_gene: -; abundance: -
CDR3nt: TGTGCCAGCAGGGACAGTTTGGGCTTCAATCAGCCCCAGCATTTT; CDR3aa: CASRDSLGFNQPQHF; len: 15; j_gene: TRBJ1-5; v_gene: TRBV6-5; d_gene: -; abundance: -
CDR3nt: TGCGCCAGCAGCTTAAAGGGACAGGATGAAAAACTGTTTTTT; CDR3aa: CASSLKGQDEKLFF; len: 14; j_gene: TRBJ1-4; v_gene: TRBV5-1; d_gene: TRBD1; abundance: -
CDR3nt: TGCGCCAGCAGCGCCGGACAGACTACTCCAGATGGCTACACCTTC; CDR3aa: CASSAGQTTPDGYTF; len: 15; j_gene: TRBJ1-2; v_gene: TRBV5-1; d_gene: -; abundance: -
CDR3nt: TGTGCCAGTAGTATCCTAGGTTCCGGGACAGGGAACACAGATACGCAGTATTTT; CDR3aa: CASSILGSGTGNTDTQYF; len: 18; j_gene: TRBJ2-3; v_gene: TRBV19; d_gene: TRBD1; abundance: -
CDR3nt: TGTGCCAGCAGCTTAATGGGACAGGGCCCCGGGGAGCTGTTTTTT; CDR3aa: CASSLMGQGPGELFF; len: 15; j_gene: TRBJ2-2; v_gene: TRBV7-3; d_gene: TRBD1; abundance: -
CDR3nt: TGTGCCAGTAGTATAGATATAGGGGTGGGAAATCAGCCCCAGCATTTT; CDR3aa: CASSIDIGVGNQPQHF; len: 16; j_gene: TRBJ1-5; v_gene: TRBV19; d_gene: -; abundance: -
CDR3nt: TGTGCCACCAGCAGAGTTCCAGATAATTCACCCCTCCACTTT; CDR3aa: CATSRVPDNSPLHF; len: 14; j_gene: TRBJ1-6; v_gene: TRBV15; d_gene: -; abundance: -
CDR3nt: TGTGCCAGCAGCCGACAACCGGGGTTACAGGGATATGCTTTCTTT; CDR3aa: CASSRQPGLQGYAFF; len: 15; j_gene: TRBJ1-1; v_gene: TRBV3-1/TRBV3-2; d_gene: -; abundance: -
CDR3nt: TGTGCCAGCAGCTTGCATACGACAGGGACCTATGGCTACACCTTC; CDR3aa: CASSLHTTGTYGYTF; len: 15; j_gene: TRBJ1-2; v_gene: TRBV5-4; d_gene: TRBD1; abundance: -
CDR3nt: TGTGCCAGCAGTTTGGACGGATCTAGGACAGGCGGGGTAGGCTATGGCTACACCTTC; CDR3aa: CASSLDGSRTGGVGYGYTF; len: 19; j_gene: TRBJ1-2; v_gene: TRBV6-2/TRBV6-3; d_gene: TRBD1; abundance: once
CDR3nt: TGTGCCAGCAGCACAGGGACCGAGCAGTACTTC; CDR3aa: CASSTGTEQYF; len: 11; j_gene: TRBJ2-7; v_gene: TRBV27; d_gene: -; abundance: -
CDR3nt: TGTGCCAGCAGCCTCGGGACAGGGGGCACTGAAGCTTTCTTT; CDR3aa: CASSLGTGGTEAFF; len: 14; j_gene: TRBJ1-1; v_gene: TRBV5-8; d_gene: TRBD1; abundance: -
CDR3nt: TGTGCCAGCAGCTTGAGCGGGAATAAGGAGACCCAGTACTTC; CDR3aa: CASSLSGNKETQYF; len: 14; j_gene: TRBJ2-5; v_gene: TRBV28; d_gene: TRBD2; abundance: -
CDR3nt: TGTGCCAGCAGCAAAACCCCGGGGTCCACCCCAGGGCCCCAGCATTTT; CDR3aa: CASSKTPGSTPGPQHF; len: 16; j_gene: TRBJ1-5; v_gene: TRBV3-1/TRBV3-2; d_gene: -; abundance: -
CDR3nt: TGTGCCAGCAGCCCAAGAGTACAGACAGGGCTTAGAGGAAACACCATATATTTT; CDR3aa: CASSPRVQTGLRGNTIYF; len: 18; j_gene: TRBJ1-3; v_gene: TRBV7-9; d_gene: TRBD1; abundance: -
CDR3nt: TGCGCCAGCAGCTCCCAGGGATACCAAGAGACCCAGTACTTC; CDR3aa: CASSSQGYQETQYF; len: 14; j_gene: TRBJ2-5; v_gene: TRBV5-1; d_gene: -; abundance: -
CDR3nt: TGTGCCAGCGAGACAGTCAATAATCAGCCCCAGCATTTT; CDR3aa: CASETVNNQPQHF; len: 13; j_gene: TRBJ1-5; v_gene: TRBV28; d_gene: -; abundance: -
CDR3nt: TGTGCCAGCAGCCAAAACAAAGATCAGCCCCAGCATTTT; CDR3aa: CASSQNKDQPQHF; len: 13; j_gene: TRBJ1-5; v_gene: TRBV13; d_gene: -; abundance: -
CDR3nt: TGTGCCAGCAGTGAATTAACGGTTCAGGTCAAGCCCCAGCATTTT; CDR3aa: CASSELTVQVKPQHF; len: 15; j_gene: TRBJ1-5; v_gene: TRBV6-1; d_gene: -; abundance: -
CDR3nt: TGTGCCAGCACCCTGCGTCCCCAGGCTGAAGCTTTCTTT; CDR3aa: CASTLRPQAEAFF; len: 13; j_gene: TRBJ1-1; v_gene: TRBV11-2; d_gene: -; abundance: -
CDR3nt: TGTGCCAGCAGCTCCTCCTCACAGGGTCCGGCTTACAATGAGCAGTTCTTC; CDR3aa: CASSSSSQGPAYNEQFF; len: 17; j_gene: TRBJ2-1; v_gene: TRBV7-2; d_gene: -; abundance: -
CDR3nt: TGTGCCAGCAGTCCAGGGGACACGCCGAACACTGAAGCTTTCTTT; CDR3aa: CASSPGDTPNTEAFF; len: 15; j_gene: TRBJ1-1; v_gene: TRBV27; d_gene: -; abundance: -
CDR3nt: TGTGCCAGCAACGGACTAGCGGGAGATTCTGGGGCCAACGTCCTGACTTTC; CDR3aa: CASNGLAGDSGANVLTF; len: 17; j_gene: TRBJ2-6; v_gene: TRBV2; d_gene: TRBD2; abundance: -
CDR3nt: TGTGCCGGCAGTTCAACAGCTAAGGGCTACACCTTC; CDR3aa: CAGSSTAKGYTF; len: 12; j_gene: TRBJ1-2; v_gene: TRBV28; d_gene: -; abundance: once